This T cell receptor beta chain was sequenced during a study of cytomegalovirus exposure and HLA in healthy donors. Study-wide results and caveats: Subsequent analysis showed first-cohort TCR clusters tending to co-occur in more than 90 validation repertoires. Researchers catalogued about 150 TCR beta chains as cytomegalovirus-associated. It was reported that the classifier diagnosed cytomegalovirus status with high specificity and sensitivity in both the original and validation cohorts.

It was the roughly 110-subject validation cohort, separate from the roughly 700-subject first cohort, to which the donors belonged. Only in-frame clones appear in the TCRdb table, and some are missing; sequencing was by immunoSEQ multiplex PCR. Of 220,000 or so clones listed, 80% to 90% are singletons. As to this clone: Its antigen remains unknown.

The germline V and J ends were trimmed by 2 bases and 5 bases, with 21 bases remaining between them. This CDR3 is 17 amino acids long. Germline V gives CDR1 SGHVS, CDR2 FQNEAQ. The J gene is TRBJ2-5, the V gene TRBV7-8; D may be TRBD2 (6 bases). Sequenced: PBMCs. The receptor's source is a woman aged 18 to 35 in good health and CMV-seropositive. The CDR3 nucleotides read TGTGCCAGCAGCTTACCCCGGGACTCATTAGAGGGGGAGACCCAGTACTTC. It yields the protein CASSLPRDSLEGETQYF.